The entry below describes one T cell receptor (beta chain). No antigen is known for it. This CDR3 spans 18 amino acids. With V trimmed by 4 bases and J by 0 bases, 7 bases remained unmatched. Germline V lookup: CDR1 KGHSH, CDR2 LQKENI. This record belongs to a study of cytomegalovirus exposure and HLA in healthy donors. Study-wide results and limits: The study carried out a later analysis of TCR beta sequences. It associated about 15,000 of them with specific HLA alleles at a false discovery rate of 0.05. The Asian-associated ancestry cluster reportedly had fewer N-insertions than the 666-donor mean in a later analysis.

A multiplex PCR was run with 60 Vbeta primers and 13 Jbeta primers. Here immunoSEQ multiplex PCR was the method, and the copy in TCRdb shows in-frame clones only, minus some. The sample yields 150,000 to 200,000 clones, 70% to 80% seen once. The chain has TRBV18 and TRBJ2-3; 13 positions match TRBD2. The source material was PBMCs. The clonotype originates from a woman aged 25 to 39 in good health and CMV-seropositive. The CDR3 nucleotides read TGTGCCAGCTCACTGGAGGGACTAGCGGGGACTAGCACAGATACGCAGTATTTT. The encoded protein is CASSLEGLAGTSTDTQYF.